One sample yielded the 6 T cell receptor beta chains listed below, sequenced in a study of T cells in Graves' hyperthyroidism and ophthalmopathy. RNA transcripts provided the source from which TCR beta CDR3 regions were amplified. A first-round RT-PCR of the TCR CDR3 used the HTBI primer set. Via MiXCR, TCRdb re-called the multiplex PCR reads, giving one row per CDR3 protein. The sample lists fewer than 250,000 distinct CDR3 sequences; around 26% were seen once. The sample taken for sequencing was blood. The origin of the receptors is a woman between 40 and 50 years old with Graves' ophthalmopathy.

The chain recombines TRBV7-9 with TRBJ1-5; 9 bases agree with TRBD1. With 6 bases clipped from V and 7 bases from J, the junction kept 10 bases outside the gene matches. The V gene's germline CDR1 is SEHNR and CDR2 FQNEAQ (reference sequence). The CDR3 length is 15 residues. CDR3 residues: CASSQAGTGSQPQHF. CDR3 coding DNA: TGTGCCAGCAGTCAAGCCGGGACAGGGAGCCAGCCCCAGCATTTT.

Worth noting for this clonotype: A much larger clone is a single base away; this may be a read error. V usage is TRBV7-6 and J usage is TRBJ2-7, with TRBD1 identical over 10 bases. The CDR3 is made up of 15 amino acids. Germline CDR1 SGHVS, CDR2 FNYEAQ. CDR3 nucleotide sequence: TGTGCCAACAGCTTAGGGACAGGGGCCGACTACGAGCAGTACTTC. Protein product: CANSLGTGADYEQYF.

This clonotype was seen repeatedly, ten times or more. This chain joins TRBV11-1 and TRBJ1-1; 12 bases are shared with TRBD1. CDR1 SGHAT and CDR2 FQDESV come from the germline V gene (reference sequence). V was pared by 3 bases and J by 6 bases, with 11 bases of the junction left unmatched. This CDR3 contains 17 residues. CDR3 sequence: CASSFTGTGGVSSEAFF. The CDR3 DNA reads TGTGCCAGCAGCTTCACCGGGACAGGGGGCGTATCTTCTGAAGCTTTCTTT.

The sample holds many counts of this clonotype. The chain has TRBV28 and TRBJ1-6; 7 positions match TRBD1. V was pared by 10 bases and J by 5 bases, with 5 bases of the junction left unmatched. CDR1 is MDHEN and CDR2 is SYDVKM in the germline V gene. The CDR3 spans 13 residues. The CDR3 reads CATRDSHNSPLHF. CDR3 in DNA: TGTGCCACTAGGGACAGTCATAATTCACCCCTCCACTTT.

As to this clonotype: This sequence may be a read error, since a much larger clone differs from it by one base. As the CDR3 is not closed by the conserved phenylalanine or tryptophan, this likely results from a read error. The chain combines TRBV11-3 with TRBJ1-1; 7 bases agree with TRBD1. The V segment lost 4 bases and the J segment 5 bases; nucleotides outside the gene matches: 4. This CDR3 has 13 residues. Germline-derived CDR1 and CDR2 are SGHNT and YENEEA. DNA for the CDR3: TGTGCCAGCAGCTCCCAACAGGGGACTGAAGCTTTCCTT. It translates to CASSSQQGTEAFL.

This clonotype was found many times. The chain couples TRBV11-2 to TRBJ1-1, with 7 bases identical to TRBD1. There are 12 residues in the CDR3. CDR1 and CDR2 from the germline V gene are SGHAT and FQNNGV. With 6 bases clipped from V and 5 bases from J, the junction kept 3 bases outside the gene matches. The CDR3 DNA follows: TGTGCCAGCAGAACCAGGGGGACTGAAGCTTTCTTT. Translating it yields CASRTRGTEAFF.